This T cell receptor beta chain is drawn from a study of T cell responses to AZD1222 COVID-19 vaccine. Notes on the study in general: Compared with day 0, the breadth and depth of the Spike-specific TCR repertoire rose significantly after two doses of AZD1222. Repertoire sampling was restricted to post-peak T cell response timepoints. Vaccine-associated CD4 TCRs ranged over spike, dominating at 160-218 and 743-854. Donors were largely white British and mainly female; clonal diversity was possibly underestimated.

Only in-frame clones appear in the TCRdb table, and some are missing; sequencing was by immunoSEQ multiplex PCR. The sample contains 100,000 to 150,000 clones, over 85% of which appear only once. This clone was observed once. Its target is unknown. The CDR3 spans 13 residues. Trimming left V 5 bases short and J 5 bases short, with 12 bases between. CDR1 and CDR2 from the germline V gene are SEHNR and FQNEAQ (reference sequence). The sequence derives from an adult who received the AZD1222 COVID-19 vaccine. The gene calls are TRBV7-9 and TRBJ2-5; D call uncertain. The sequences come from peripheral blood, collected 28 days after the second AZD1222 dose. The CDR3 reads CASSAPSRETQYF. DNA for the CDR3: TGTGCCAGCAGCGCACCCTCGAGGGAGACCCAGTACTTC.